The TCR beta chain described here comes from a study of blood T cell repertoires in COVID-19. In this sample, this clone turned up once. Recovered Cohort 3 donors showed two negative PCRs, clearance, or symptom resolution. Sequencing used immunoSEQ multiplex PCR; TCRdb keeps in-frame clones, though not all of them. The profile shows some 290,000 clones, just under 90% of them singletons. Sequenced: PBMCs or T cells enriched from blood (not recorded which). This sequence was found in a woman aged 25 to 39 who had recovered from COVID-19.

CDR3 sequence reads: CASSIPGLAGVNEQFF. CDR3 nucleotide sequence: TGTGCCAGTAGTATCCCGGGACTAGCGGGAGTTAATGAGCAGTTCTTC. V gene TRBV19 combines with J gene TRBJ2-1; TRBD2 agrees at 14 bases. CDR1 is LNHDA, CDR2 SQIVND, per germline (reference sequence). The CDR3 runs to 16 residues. After removal of 3 bases from V and 7 bases from J, the junction contained 5 bases not matched to a gene. Variable domain in full (rest from reference TRBV19 and TRBJ2-1): DGGITQSPKYLFRKEGQNVTLSCEQNLNHDAMYWYRQDPGQGLRLIYYSQIVNDFQKGDIAEGYSVSREKKESFPLTVTSAQKNPTAFYLCASSIPGLAGVNEQFFGPGTRLTVL.